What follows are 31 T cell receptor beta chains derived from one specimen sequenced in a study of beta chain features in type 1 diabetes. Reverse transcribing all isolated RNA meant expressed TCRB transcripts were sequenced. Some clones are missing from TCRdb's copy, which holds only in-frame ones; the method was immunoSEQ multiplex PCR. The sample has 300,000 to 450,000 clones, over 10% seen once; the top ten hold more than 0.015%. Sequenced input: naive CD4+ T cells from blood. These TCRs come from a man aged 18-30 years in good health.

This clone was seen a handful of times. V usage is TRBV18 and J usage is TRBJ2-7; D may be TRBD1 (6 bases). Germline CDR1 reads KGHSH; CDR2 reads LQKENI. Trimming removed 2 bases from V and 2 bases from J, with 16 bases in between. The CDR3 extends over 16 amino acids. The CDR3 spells CASSPTGTQITYEQYF. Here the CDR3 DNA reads TGTGCCAGCTCACCAACCGGGACACAGATCACCTACGAGCAGTACTTC. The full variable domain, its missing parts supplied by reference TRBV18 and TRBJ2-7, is NAGVMQNPRHLVRRRGQEARLRCSPMKGHSHVYWYRQLPEEGLKFMVYLQKENIIDESGMPKERFSAEFPKEGPSILRIQQVVRGDSAAYFCASSPTGTQITYEQYFGPGTRLTVT.

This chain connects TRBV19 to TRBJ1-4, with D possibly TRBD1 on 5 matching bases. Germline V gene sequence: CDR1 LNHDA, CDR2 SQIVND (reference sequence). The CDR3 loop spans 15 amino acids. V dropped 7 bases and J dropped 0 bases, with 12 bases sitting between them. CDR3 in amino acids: CASTLQGATNEKLFF. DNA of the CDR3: TGTGCCAGTACCCTCCAGGGTGCAACTAATGAAAAACTGTTTTTT. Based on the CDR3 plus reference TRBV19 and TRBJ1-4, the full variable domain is DGGITQSPKYLFRKEGQNVTLSCEQNLNHDAMYWYRQDPGQGLRLIYYSQIVNDFQKGDIAEGYSVSREKKESFPLTVTSAQKNPTAFYLCASTLQGATNEKLFFGSGTQLSVL.

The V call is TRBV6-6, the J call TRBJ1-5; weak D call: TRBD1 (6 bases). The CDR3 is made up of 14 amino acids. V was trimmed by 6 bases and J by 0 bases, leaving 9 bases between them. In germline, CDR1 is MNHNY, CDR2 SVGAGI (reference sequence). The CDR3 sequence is CASSRTDSNQPQHF. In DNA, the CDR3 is TGTGCCAGCAGCCGGACAGATAGCAATCAGCCCCAGCATTTT.

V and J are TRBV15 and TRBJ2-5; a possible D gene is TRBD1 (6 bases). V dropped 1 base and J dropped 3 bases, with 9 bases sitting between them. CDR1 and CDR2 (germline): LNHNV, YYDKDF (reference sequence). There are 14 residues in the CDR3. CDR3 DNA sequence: TGTGCCACCAGCAGAGCGGACAGAAAAGAGACCCAGTACTTC. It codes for CATSRADRKETQYF.

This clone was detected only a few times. The CDR3 DNA sequence: TGTGCCTGGAGTGTGGGGGGCGGGAGTCTCTACGAGCAGTACTTC. This translates into CAWSVGGGSLYEQYF. The genes are TRBV30 and TRBJ2-5, with D possibly matching TRBD2 (7 bases). The DNA end is more similar to TRBJ2-7, so the J call may be wrong. This CDR3 region has 15 residues. Germline CDR1 GTSNPN, CDR2 SVGIG (reference sequence).

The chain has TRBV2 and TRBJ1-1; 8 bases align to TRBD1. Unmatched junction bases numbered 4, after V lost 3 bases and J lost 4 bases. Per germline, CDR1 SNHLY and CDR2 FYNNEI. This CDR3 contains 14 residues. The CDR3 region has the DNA TGTGCCAGCAGTGAGCAGGGGGCCAGCACTGAAGCTTTCTTT. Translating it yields CASSEQGASTEAFF.

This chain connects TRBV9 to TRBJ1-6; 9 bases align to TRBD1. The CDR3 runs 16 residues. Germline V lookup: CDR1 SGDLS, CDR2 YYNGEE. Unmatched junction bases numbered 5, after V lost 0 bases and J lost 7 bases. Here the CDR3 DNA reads TGTGCCAGCAGCGTAGAAGGGACAGGGCGCAATTCACCCCTCCACTTT. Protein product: CASSVEGTGRNSPLHF.

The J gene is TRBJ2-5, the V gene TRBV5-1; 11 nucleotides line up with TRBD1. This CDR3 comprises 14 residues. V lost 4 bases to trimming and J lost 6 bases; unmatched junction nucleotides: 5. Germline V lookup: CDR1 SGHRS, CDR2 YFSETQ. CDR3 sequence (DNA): TGCGCCAGCAGCCTCGGGACAGGGGGGAAGACCCAGTACTTC. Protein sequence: CASSLGTGGKTQYF.

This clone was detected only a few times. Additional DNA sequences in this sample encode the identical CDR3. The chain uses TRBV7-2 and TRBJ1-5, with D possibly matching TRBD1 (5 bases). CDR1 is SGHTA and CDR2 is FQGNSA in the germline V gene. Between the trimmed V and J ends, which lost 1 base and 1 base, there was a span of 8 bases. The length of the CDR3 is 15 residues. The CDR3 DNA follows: TGTGCCAGCAGCTTAGGGGGGGGGAGCAATCAGCCCCAGCATTTT. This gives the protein CASSLGGGSNQPQHF.

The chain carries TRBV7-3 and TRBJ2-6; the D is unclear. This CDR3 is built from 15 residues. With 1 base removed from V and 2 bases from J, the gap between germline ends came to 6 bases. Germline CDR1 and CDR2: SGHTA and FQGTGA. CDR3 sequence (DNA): TGTGCCAGCAGCTTAATAGTGGCTGGGGCCAACGTCCTGACTTTC. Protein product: CASSLIVAGANVLTF.

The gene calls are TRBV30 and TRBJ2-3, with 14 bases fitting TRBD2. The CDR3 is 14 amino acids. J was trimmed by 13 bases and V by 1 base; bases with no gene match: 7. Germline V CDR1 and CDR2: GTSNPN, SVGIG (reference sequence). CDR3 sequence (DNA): TGTGCCTGGAGTGCCGGGACTAGCGGGAGCTCTAAGTATTTT. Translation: CAWSAGTSGSSKYF.

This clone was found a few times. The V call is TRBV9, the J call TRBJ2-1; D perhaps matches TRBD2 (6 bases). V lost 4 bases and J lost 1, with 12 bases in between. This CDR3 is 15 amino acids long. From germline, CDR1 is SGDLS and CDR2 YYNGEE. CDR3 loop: CASSQWRESYNEQFF. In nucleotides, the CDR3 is TGTGCCAGCAGCCAGTGGAGGGAGTCCTACAATGAGCAGTTCTTC.

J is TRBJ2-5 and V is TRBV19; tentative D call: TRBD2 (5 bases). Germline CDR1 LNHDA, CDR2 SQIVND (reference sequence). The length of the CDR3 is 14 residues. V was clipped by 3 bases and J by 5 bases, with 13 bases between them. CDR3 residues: CASSISGVGETQYF. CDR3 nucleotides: TGTGCCAGTAGTATCTCCGGGGTAGGGGAGACCCAGTACTTC.

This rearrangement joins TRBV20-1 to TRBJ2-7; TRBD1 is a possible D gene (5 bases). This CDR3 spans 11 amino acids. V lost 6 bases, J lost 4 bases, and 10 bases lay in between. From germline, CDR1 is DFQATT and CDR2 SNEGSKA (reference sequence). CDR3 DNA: TGCAGTGCCAAGACAGATTACGAGCAGTACTTC. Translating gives CSAKTDYEQYF.

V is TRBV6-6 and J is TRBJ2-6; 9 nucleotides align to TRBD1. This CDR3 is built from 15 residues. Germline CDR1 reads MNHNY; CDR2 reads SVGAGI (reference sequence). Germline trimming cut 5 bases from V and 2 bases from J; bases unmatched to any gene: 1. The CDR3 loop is CASSRTGAGANVLTF. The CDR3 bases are TGTGCCAGCAGTAGGACAGGGGCTGGGGCCAACGTCCTGACTTTC.

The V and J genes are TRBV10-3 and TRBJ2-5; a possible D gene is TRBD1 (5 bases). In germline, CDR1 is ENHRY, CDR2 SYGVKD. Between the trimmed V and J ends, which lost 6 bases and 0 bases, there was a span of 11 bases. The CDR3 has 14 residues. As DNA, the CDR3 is TGTGCCATCAGCTACAGGACCGACCAAGAGACCCAGTACTTC. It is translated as CAISYRTDQETQYF.

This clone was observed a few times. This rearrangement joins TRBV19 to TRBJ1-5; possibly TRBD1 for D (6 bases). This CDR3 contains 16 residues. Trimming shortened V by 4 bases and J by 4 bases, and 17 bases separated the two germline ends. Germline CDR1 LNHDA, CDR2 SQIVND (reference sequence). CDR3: CASSTSLGQLNQPQHF. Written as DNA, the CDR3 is TGTGCCAGTAGTACCTCACTCGGACAGTTAAATCAGCCCCAGCATTTT.

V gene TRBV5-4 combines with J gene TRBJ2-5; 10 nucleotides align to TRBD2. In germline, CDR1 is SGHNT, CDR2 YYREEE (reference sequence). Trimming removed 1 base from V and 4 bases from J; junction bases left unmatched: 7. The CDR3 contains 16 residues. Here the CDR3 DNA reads TGTGCCAGCAGCTTGTCAAGCGGGAGGGCGGGAGAGACCCAGTACTTC. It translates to CASSLSSGRAGETQYF.

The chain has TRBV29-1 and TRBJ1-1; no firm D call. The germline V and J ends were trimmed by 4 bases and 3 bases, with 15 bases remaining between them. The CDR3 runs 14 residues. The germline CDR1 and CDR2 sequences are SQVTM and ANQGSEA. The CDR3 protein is CSVVLGPGDTEAFF. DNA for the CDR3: TGCAGCGTTGTTCTTGGCCCCGGGGACACTGAAGCTTTCTTT.

The CDR3 reads CASSPTGGARNEQYF. The CDR3 region has the DNA TGTGCCAGCTCACCCACAGGGGGCGCGAGGAACGAGCAGTACTTC. The chain links TRBV18 to TRBJ2-7; 9 nucleotides agree with TRBD1. CDR3 length: 15 amino acids. CDR1 and CDR2 (germline): KGHSH, LQKENI. V was clipped by 3 bases and J by 5 bases; unmatched bases: 8.

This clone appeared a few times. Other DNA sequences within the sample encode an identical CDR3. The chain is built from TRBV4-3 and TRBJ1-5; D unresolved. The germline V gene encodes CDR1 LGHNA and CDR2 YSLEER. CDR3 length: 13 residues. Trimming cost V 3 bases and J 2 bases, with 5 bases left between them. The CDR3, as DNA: TGCGCCAGCAGCCAGCGGGGCAATCAGCCCCAGCATTTT. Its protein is CASSQRGNQPQHF.

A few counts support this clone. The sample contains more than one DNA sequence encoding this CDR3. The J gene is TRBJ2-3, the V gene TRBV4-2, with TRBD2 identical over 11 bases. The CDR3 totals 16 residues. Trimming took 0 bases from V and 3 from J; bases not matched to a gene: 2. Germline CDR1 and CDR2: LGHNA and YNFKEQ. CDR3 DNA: TGTGCCAGCAGCCAAGAGCTAGCGGGGGGAACAGATACGCAGTATTTT. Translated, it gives CASSQELAGGTDTQYF.

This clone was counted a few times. CDR3 sequence (DNA): TGCGCCAGCAGCTTGACGTCCGCCGCGAGGGAGACCCAGTACTTC. Its translation: CASSLTSAARETQYF. The chain is built from TRBV5-1 and TRBJ2-5, with unresolved D. Trimming stripped 1 base from V and 5 bases from J, with 15 bases between. The CDR3 covers 15 residues. From germline, CDR1 is SGHRS and CDR2 YFSETQ.

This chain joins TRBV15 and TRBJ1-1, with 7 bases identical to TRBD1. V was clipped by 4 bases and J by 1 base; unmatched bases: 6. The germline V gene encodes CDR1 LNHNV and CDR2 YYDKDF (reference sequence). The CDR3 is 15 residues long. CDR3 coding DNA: TGTGCCACCAGCACCCAGACAGGGTGGAACACTGAAGCTTTCTTT. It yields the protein CATSTQTGWNTEAFF.

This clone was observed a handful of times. CDR3: CASSNSGPGGEQYF. The CDR3 bases are TGTGCCAGCAGTAATAGCGGTCCTGGGGGGGAGCAGTACTTC. V and J are TRBV7-3 and TRBJ2-7, with D tentatively TRBD2 (6 bases). The CDR3 sequence is 14 residues long. Trimming shortened V by 6 bases and J by 7 bases, and 19 bases separated the two germline ends. Germline V CDR1 and CDR2: SGHTA, FQGTGA.

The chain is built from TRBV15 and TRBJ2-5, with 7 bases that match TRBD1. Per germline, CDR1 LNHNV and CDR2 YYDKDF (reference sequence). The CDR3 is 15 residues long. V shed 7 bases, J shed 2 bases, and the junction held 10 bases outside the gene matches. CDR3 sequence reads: CATKTTGFLQETQYF. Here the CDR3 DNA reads TGTGCCACCAAAACGACAGGGTTTTTGCAAGAGACCCAGTACTTC.

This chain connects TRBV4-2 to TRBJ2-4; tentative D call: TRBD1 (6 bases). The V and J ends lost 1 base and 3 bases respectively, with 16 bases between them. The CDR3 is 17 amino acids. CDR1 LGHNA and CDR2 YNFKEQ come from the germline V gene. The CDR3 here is CASSQAQGRAYKNIQYF. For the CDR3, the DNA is TGTGCCAGCAGCCAAGCACAGGGCCGGGCGTACAAAAACATTCAGTACTTC.

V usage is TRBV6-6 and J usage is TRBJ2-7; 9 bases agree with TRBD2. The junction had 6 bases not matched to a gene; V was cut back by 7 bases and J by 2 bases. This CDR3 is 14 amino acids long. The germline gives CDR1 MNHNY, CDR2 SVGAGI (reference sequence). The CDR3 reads CASTRASGTYEQYF. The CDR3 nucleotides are TGTGCCAGCACCCGGGCTAGCGGGACCTACGAGCAGTACTTC.

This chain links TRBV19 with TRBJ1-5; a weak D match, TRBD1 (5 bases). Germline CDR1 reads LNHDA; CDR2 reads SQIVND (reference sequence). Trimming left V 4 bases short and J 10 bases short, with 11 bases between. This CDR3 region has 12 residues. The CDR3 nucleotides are TGTGCCAGTAGTACTCTGACAGCTCCCCAGCATTTT. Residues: CASSTLTAPQHF.

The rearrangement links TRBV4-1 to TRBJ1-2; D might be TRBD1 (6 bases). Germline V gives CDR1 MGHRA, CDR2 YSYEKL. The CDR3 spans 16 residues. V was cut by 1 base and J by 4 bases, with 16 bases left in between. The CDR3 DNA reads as TGCGCCAGCAGCCAAGGGTCCGGGGGGCGAGGCTATGGCTACACCTTC. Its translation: CASSQGSGGRGYGYTF.

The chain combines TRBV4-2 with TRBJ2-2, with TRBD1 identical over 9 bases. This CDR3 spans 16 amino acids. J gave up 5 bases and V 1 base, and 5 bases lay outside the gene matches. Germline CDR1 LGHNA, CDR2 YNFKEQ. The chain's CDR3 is CASSQGATGGTGELFF. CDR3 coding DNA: TGTGCCAGCAGCCAAGGTGCGACAGGGGGTACCGGGGAGCTGTTTTTT.